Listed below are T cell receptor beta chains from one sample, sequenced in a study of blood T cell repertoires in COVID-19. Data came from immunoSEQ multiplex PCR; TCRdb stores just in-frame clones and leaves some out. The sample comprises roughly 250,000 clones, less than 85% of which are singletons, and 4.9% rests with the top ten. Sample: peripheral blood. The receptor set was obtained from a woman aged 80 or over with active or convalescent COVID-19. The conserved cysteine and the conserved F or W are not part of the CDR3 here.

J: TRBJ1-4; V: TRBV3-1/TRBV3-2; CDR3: AIPDSIATNEKLF
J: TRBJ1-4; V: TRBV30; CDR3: AWSLNHEKLF
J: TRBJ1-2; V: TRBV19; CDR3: ATRTGGNYGYT
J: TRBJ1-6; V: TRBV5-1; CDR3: ASSLEGTGAYSPLH
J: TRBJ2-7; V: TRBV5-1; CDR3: ASSLEAGGREQY
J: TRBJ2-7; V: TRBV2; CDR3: ASKWETYEQY
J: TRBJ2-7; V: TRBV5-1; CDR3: ASSYLGSGPYEQY
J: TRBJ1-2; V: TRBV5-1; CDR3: ASSLEQAAGYT
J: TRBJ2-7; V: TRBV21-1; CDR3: ASTKIQREQY
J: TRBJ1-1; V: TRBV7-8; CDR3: ASSLLGRENTEAF
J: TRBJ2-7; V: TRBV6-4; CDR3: ASSAELAYEQY
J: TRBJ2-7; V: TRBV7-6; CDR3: ASSFSGSSREQY
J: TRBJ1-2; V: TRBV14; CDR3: ASSPGQRYGYT
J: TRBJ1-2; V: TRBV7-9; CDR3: ASSLVGQTGGYT
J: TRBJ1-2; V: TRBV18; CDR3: ASSPKQANYGYT
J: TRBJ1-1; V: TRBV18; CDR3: ASSFDRTPGGNTEAF
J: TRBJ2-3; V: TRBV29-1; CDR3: SVVGLAGPTDTQY
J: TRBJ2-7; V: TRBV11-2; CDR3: ASSLVLKTTYEQY
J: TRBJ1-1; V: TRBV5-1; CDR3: ASSLAGHTNTEAF
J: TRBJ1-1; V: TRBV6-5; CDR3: ASTNIIQEAF
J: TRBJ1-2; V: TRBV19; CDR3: ASTRQETNYGYT
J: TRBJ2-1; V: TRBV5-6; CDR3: ASSRMTGVVYEQF
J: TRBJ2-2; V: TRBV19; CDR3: ASMDRATGELF
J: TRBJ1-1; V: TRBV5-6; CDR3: ASLPQGANTEAF
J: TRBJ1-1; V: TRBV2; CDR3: ASSDAGAMNTEAF
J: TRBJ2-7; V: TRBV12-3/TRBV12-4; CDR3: ASSELLLYEQY
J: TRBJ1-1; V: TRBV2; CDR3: ASSGSARGTEAF
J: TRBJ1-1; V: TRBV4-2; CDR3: ASSQQGTNTEAF
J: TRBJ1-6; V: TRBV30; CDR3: AGRSGGRTSPLH
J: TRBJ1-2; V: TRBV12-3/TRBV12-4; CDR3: ASRFTGGYGYT
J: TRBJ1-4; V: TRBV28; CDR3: ASSFGPGQKF
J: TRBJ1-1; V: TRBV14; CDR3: ASSQISGETEAF
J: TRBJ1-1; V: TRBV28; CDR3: ASSPRTEPPGAF
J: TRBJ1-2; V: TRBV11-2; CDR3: ASSLGVADGYT
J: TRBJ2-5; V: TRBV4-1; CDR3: ASSQDGAGRGETQY
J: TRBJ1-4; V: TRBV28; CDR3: ASSLQGINEKLF
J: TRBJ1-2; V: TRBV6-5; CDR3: ASRSQTYGYT
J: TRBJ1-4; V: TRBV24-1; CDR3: ATSESGTGVEKLF
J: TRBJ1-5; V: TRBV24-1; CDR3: ATSRDSSNQPQH
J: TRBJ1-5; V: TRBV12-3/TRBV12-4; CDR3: ASSFSGNQPQH
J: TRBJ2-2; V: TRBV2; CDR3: ASSGGTPTGELF
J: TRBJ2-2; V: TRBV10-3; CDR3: AIGSVPGKNTGELF
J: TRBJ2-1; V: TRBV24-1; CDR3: ATSGGQGTYNEQF
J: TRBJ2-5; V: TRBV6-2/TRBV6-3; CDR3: ASSFLALGETQY